This TCR beta chain was profiled in a study of shared clonotypes between healthy human individuals (dated by TCRdb to 2020 to 2021). Study-wide context: Two women and three men aged 18 to 49 years were included in the cohort. Each donor's leukapheresis produced roughly between roughly 0.85 and 9 billion PBMCs. Blood TCR repertoires of five healthy adults were deeply sequenced to estimate repertoire size and the extent of clonotype sharing between individuals. To increase sequencing depth and limit assay-specific biases, different laboratories used diverse techniques to prepare libraries and sequence TCR repertoires. For each donor, three plates each were used for CD4 naive and CD4 memory, two plates were used for CD8 naive, and one plate was used for CD8 memory.

A note on this clone: The target of this receptor is not known. One base away there is no much larger clone; base qualities are not given.

The donors were healthy, HIV-negative adults who had no recently reported acute infections or vaccinations. All donors were Caucasian adults living in Nashville, Tennessee, USA. Magnetic negative selection was used to enrich CD4+ T cells, after which naive cells were positively selected on CD45RA and the negative fraction became the memory subset. Blood was obtained by leukapheresis, after which PBMCs were separated by Ficoll-Histopaque density gradient centrifugation and cryopreserved in liquid nitrogen vapor phase. Analytical flow cytometry was used to check the purity and quantity of every magnetically sorted T cell population. Genomic DNA was isolated from each sorted fraction and quantified by UV absorbance on a Nanodrop 2000c. General conclusions and limits of the study: Even with the large sequencing depth, rarefaction of the sorted-subset datasets indicated that sequencing was incomplete. Based on pairwise subsampling, the degree of clonotype sharing among donors was expected to be affected by sequencing depth. Higher generation probabilities were observed for clonotypes shared by all four sorted-subset donors than for non-shared clonotypes. The small number of donors limited the genetic and exposure-history diversity represented. Naive subsets generally had larger estimated clonotype richness than memory subsets did. About 4.5% of naive CD4, 3% to 4% of naive CD8, 2.3% of memory CD4, and around 0.42% of memory CD8 clonotypes were shared across a few donors. Sampling was restricted to blood, and TCR repertoires in tissue are likely to differ from TCR repertoires in blood.

TCR CDR3 regions were amplified from genomic DNA by multiplex PCR using the deep immunoSEQ assay. Extracted genomic DNA from each cell subset was spread evenly across all wells of several immunoSEQ 96-well plates, with each plate serving as a replicate. Each replicate PCR for sorted subsets received roughly 0.2 ug genomic DNA, equal to tens of thousands of T cell genomes. Purified libraries were measured with a Qubit 3.0 fluorometer, size-checked on a Bioanalyzer 2100, and measured again with the KAPA Library Quantification kit. Every immunoSEQ 96-well plate was sequenced on a separate single-read 150-cycle Illumina NextSeq 550 flow cell. The original pipeline was this. Because only junctional sequences without quality scores were contained in the immunoSEQ output, filtering matching that applied to full-length reads could not be performed. Sequences were annotated with PyIR, a Python wrapper for IgBLAST v1.9, and V/J genes and CDR3 were assigned using IMGT germline references. Reads were removed for weak V/J assignments (E-value above 1e-6), missing CDR3, stop codons, out-of-frame junctions, or ambiguous translated residues. V3J clonotypes were defined as sequences sharing an identical inferred V gene, J gene, and CDR3 amino acid sequence. Percentage overlap between repertoires was calculated by dividing the number of shared unique clonotypes by the size of the smaller repertoire. RTK rarefaction, the Chao1 estimator, and Recon v2.1 estimates of unobserved clonotypes were used to assess repertoire richness. Generation probabilities for all TCRbeta clonotypes obtained by the gDNA method from a handful of donors were computed using OLGA. Sourced from immuneACCESS, this table was stored by TCRdb with only in-frame sequences that have V and J called. A share of the clones is absent; for the studies checked, an unresolved V gene accounts for under half, and the remainder has no known explanation. V and J calls and clone size come straight from that table; D and trimming were deduced from the DNA. The sample profile shows a few million clones; 95% of them were found once. The top ten clones comprise around 0.13% of the sample.

The germline V and J ends show losses of 6 bases and 9 bases respectively, and no gene match explains 14 bases of the junction. The germline V gene provides CDR1 MNHEY and CDR2 SVGAGI. From its cysteine to its phenylalanine, the CDR3 spans 15 amino acids. The CDR3 DNA has 45 bases and is translated from base 1. The rearranged segments are TRBV6-5 and TRBJ2-1, with TRBD2 identical over 7 junction bases. This sequence was found in a man younger than 35 in good health. What was sequenced was naive CD4+ T cells sorted from blood. Reading the label with the study, this specimen's cell subset or site is: CD45RA+ positively selected. The bases read TGTGCCAGCAGGGGCGGGACTAAAGTCGGAAGTGAGCAGTTCTTC. The resulting protein is CASRGGTKVGSEQFF.